Described below is a single T cell receptor beta chain sequence and its context. The antigen is unknown. Mismatch with germline at one junction end may stem from a read error. Germline V CDR1 and CDR2: SNHLY, FYNNEI. There are 14 residues in the CDR3. The investigators amplified TCR beta CDR3 regions from RNA transcripts. The HTBI primer set drove a first-round RT-PCR of the TCR CDR3. TCRdb used MiXCR to reprocess the multiplex PCR reads, holding one entry per CDR3 protein. The table lists tens of thousands of distinct CDR3 sequences, 45% to 65% of them singletons. The source of the sample is a study of T cells in Graves' hyperthyroidism and ophthalmopathy. Study-wide results and limits: Also found in blood were most expanded thyroid clonotypes above 0.001.

Hyperthyroidism was newly diagnosed in patients aged 18 to 65 (duration under 2 months). Diagnoses used clinical symptoms, serum thyroxine and TRAb, thyroid ultrasound and orbital computed tomography. This TCR came from a man aged 18 to 30 with Graves' hyperthyroidism. Sequencing was carried out using peripheral blood or thyroid tissue (not recorded which). This chain connects TRBV2 to TRBJ1-1; D gene unclear. The chain's CDR3 is CAISFDPSGTEAFF. The CDR3 DNA reads TGTGCCATCAGTTTTGACCCCTCCGGCACTGAAGCTTTCTTT.